This T cell receptor (beta chain) originates from a study of T cells in Graves' hyperthyroidism and ophthalmopathy. The study's findings and limits: Expanded thyroid clonotypes (above 0.001) were mostly also found in blood.

This clonotype has at least ten counts. The antigen remains unidentified. Using RNA transcripts as the source, TCR beta CDR3 regions were amplified. A set of HTBI primers served as the primers for a first-round RT-PCR of the TCR CDR3. Each CDR3 protein is one row after TCRdb ran MiXCR on the multiplex PCR reads. The repertoire holds approximately 370,000 distinct CDR3 sequences, with about 17% as singletons. Trimming at V came to 2 bases and at J to 5 bases, leaving 6 bases not matched to a gene. The CDR3 contains 14 residues. CDR1 is DFQATT, CDR2 SNEGSKA, per germline (reference sequence). V and J are TRBV20-1 and TRBJ2-5, with 9 nucleotides matching TRBD2. The sequenced sample was blood. This clonotype was obtained from a woman between 25 and 40 years old with Graves' hyperthyroidism that later progressed to Graves' ophthalmopathy. CDR3 loop: CSARPGLASETQYF. In DNA, the CDR3 is TGCAGTGCTAGACCGGGACTAGCAAGCGAGACCCAGTACTTC.